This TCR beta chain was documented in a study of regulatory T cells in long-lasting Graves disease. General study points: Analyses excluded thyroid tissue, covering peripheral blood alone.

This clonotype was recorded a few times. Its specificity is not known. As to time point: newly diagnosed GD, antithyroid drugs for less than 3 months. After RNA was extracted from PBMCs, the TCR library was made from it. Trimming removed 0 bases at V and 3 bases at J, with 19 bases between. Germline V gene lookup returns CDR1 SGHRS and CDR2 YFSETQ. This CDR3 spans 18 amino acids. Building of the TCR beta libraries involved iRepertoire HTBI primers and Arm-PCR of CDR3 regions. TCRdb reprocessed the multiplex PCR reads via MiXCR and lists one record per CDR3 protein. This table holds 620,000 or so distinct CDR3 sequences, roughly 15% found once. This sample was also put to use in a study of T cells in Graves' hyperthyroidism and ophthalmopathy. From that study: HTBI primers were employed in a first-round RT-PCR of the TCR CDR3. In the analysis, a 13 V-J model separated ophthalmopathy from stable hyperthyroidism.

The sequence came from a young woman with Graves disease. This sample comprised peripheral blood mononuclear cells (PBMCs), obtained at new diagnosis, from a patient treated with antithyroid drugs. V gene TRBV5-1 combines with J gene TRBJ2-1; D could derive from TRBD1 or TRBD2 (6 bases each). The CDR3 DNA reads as TGCGCCAGCAGCTTGGGTCACTCCGGGGGCCCAGGCTACAATGAGCAGTTCTTC. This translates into CASSLGHSGGPGYNEQFF.